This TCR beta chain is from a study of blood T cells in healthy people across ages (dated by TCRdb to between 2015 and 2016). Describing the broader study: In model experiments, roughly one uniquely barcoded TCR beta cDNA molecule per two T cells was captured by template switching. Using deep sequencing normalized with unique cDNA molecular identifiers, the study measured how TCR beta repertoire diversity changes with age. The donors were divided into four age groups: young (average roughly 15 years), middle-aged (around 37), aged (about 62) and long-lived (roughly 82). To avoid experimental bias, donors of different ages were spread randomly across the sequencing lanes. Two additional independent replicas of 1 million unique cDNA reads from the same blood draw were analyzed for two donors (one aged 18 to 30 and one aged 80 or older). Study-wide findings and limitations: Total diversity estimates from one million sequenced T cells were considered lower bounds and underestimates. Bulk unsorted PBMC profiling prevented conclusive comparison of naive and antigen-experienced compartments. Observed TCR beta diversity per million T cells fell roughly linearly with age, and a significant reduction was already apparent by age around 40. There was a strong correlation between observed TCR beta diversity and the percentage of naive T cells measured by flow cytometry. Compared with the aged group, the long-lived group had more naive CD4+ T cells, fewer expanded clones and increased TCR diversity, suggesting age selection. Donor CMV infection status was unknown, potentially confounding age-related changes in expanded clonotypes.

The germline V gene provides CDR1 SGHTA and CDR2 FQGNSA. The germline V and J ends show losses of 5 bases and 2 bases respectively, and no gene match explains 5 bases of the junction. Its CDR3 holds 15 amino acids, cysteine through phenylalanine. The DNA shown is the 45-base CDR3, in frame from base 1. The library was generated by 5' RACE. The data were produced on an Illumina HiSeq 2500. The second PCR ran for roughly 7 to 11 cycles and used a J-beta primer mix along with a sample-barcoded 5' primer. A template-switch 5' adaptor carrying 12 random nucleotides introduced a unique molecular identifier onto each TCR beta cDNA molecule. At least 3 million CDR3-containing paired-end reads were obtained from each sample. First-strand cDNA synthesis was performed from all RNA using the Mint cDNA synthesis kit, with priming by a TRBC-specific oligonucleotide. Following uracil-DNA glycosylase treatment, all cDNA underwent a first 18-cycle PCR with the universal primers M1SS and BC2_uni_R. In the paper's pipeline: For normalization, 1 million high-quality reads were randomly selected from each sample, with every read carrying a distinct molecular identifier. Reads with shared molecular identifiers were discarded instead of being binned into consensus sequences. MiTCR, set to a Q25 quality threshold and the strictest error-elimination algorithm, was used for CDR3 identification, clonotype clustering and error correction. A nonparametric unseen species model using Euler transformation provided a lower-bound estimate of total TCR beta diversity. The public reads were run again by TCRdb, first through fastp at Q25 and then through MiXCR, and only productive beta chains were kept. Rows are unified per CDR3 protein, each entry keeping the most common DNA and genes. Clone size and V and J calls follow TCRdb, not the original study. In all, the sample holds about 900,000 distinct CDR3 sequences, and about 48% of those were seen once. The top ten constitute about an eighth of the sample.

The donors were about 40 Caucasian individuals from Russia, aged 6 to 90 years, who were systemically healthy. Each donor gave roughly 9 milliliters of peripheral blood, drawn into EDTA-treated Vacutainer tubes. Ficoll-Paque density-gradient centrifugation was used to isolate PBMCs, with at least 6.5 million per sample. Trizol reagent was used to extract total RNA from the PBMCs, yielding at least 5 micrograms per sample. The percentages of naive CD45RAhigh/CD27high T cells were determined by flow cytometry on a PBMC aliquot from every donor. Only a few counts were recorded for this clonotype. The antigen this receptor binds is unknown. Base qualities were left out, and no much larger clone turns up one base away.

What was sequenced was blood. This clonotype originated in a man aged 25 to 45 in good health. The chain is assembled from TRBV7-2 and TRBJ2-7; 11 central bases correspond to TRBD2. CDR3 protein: CASSPLAGVPYEQYF. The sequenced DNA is TGTGCCAGCAGCCCACTAGCGGGGGTCCCCTACGAGCAGTACTTC.